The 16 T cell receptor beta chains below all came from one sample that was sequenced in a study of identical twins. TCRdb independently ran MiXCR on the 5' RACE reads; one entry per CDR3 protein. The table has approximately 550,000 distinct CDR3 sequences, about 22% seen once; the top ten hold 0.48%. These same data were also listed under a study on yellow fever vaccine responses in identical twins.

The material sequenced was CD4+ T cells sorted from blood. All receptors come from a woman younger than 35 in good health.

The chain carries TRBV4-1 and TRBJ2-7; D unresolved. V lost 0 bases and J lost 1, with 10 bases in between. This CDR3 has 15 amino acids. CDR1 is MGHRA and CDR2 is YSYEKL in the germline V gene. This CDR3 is CASSQESSTSYEQYF. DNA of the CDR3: TGCGCCAGCAGCCAAGAATCATCGACTTCCTACGAGCAGTACTTC.

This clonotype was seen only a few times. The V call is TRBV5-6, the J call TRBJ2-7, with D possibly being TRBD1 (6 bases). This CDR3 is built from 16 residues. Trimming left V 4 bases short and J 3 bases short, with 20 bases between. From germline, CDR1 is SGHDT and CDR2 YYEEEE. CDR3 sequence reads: CASSKPIGQNNYEQYF. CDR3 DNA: TGTGCCAGCAGCAAACCCATCGGACAGAACAACTACGAGCAGTACTTC.

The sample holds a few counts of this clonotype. The DNA of the CDR3 is TGTGCCAGCAGGGGAGCAACAGCCTACGAGCAGTACTTC. Protein product: CASRGATAYEQYF. The chain has TRBV27 and TRBJ2-7; the D gene is possibly TRBD2 (5 bases). Trimming cost V 6 bases and J 2 bases, with 11 bases left between them. The CDR3 consists of 13 residues. Germline V gives CDR1 MNHEY, CDR2 SMNVEV (reference sequence).

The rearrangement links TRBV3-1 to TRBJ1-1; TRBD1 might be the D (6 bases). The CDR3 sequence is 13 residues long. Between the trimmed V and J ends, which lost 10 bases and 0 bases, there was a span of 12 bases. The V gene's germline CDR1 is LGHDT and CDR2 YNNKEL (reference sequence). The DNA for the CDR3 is TGTGCCACCGCGAGGGGGATGAACACTGAAGCTTTCTTT. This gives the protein CATARGMNTEAFF.

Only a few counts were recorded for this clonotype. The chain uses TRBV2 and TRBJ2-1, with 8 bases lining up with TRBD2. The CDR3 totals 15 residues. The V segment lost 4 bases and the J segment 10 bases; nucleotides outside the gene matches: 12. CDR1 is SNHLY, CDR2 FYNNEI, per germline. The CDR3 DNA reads TGTGCCAGCAGTGTTGAGCGGGAGTCCGGCCAGGAGCAGTTCTTC. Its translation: CASSVERESGQEQFF.

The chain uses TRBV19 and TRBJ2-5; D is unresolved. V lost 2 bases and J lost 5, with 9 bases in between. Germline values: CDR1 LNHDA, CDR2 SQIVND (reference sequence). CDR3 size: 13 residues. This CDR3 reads CASSIFGFETQYF. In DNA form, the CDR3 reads TGTGCCAGTAGTATATTCGGCTTTGAGACCCAGTACTTC.

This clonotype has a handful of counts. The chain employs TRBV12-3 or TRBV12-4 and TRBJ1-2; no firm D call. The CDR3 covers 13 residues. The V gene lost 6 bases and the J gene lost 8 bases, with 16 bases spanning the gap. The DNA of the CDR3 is TGTGCCAGCAGCGCGAATGGGGTCTTAGGCTACACCTTC. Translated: CASSANGVLGYTF.

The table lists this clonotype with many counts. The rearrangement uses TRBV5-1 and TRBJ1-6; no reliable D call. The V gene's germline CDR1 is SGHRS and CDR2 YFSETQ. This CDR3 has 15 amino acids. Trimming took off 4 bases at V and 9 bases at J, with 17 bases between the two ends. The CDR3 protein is CASSTDGVQPSPLHF. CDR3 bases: TGCGCCAGCAGCACCGACGGGGTGCAGCCTTCACCCCTCCACTTT.

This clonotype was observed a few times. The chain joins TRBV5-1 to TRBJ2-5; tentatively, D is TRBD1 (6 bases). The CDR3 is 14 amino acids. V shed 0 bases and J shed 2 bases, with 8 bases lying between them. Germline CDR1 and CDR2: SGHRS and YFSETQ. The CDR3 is CASSLVGQQETQYF. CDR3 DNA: TGCGCCAGCAGCTTGGTTGGACAGCAAGAGACCCAGTACTTC.

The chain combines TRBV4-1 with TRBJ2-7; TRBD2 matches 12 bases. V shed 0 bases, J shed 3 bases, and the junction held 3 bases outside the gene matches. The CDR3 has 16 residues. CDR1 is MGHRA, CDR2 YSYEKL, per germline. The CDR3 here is CASSQDGLAGNYEQYV. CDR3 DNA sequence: TGCGCCAGCAGCCAAGACGGACTAGCGGGGAACTACGAGCAGTACGTC.

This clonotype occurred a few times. CDR3 in DNA: TGTGCCAGCAGCAGGGGGCCCAACCACGAGCAGTACTTC. It translates to CASSRGPNHEQYF. The rearrangement uses TRBV12-3 or TRBV12-4 and TRBJ2-7; 8 bases line up with TRBD1. The CDR3 runs 13 residues. The V and J ends lost 6 bases and 5 bases, in that order; junction bases with no gene match: 6.

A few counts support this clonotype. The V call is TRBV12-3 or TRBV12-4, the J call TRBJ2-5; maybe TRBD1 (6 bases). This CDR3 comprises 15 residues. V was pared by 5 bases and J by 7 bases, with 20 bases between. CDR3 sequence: CASSAGTPNGGTQYF. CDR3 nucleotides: TGTGCCAGCAGTGCCGGGACACCAAATGGGGGGACCCAGTACTTC.

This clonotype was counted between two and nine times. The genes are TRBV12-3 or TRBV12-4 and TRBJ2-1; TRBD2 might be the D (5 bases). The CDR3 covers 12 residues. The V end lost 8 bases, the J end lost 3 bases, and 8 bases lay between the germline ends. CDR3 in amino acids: CASGRDYNEQFF. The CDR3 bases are TGTGCCAGCGGACGGGACTACAATGAGCAGTTCTTC.

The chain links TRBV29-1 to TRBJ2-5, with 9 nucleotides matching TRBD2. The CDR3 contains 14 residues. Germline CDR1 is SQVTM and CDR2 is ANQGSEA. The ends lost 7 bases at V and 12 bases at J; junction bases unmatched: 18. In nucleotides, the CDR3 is TGCAGCGCCGCCCTGGGGCTAGCGGGGACCGGGGAGTACTTC. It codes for CSAALGLAGTGEYF.

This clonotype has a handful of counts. DNA for the CDR3: TGTGCTAGTGGTTTCCGGGGTTACACTGAAGCTTTCTTT. Protein: CASGFRGYTEAFF. V and J are TRBV12-5 and TRBJ1-1, with D uncertain. Between the trimmed V and J ends, which lost 3 bases and 3 bases, there was a span of 8 bases. Germline-derived CDR1 and CDR2 are LGHNT and FRNRAP. The CDR3 contains 13 residues. Full variable domain (outside the CDR3, taken from reference TRBV12-5 and TRBJ1-1): DARVTQTPRHKVTEMGQEVTMRCQPILGHNTVFWYRQTMMQGLELLAYFRNRAPLDDSGMPKDRFSAEMPDATLATLKIQPSEPRDSAVYFCASGFRGYTEAFFGQGTRLTVV.

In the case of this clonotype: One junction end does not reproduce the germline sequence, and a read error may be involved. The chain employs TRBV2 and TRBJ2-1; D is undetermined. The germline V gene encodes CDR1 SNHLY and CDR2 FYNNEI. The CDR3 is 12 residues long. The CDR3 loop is CARSDQDNEQFF. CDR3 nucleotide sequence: TGTGCCAGGAGTGACCAGGACAATGAGCAGTTCTTC. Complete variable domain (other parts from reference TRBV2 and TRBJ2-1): EPEVTQTPSHQVTQMGQEVILRCVPISNHLYFYWYRQILGQKVEFLVSFYNNEISEKSEIFDDQFSVERPDGSNFTLKIRSTKLEDSAMYFCARSDQDNEQFFGPGTRLTVL.